These 12 T cell receptor beta chains originate from one sample sequenced in a study of T cells in Graves' hyperthyroidism and ophthalmopathy. TCR beta CDR3 regions were amplified from RNA. With the HTBI primer set, the TCR CDR3 went through a first round of RT-PCR. TCRdb reanalysed the multiplex PCR reads using MiXCR and keeps one entry per CDR3 protein. The data hold 200,000 to 250,000 distinct CDR3 sequences, with roughly 15% observed a single time. The sample taken for sequencing was blood. Receptors were obtained from a middle-aged man with Graves' hyperthyroidism.

The V call is TRBV28, the J call TRBJ2-3; 10 nucleotides align to TRBD2. J was trimmed by 0 bases and V by 6 bases; bases with no gene match: 27. CDR1 and CDR2 (germline): MDHEN, SYDVKM. This CDR3 spans 23 amino acids. CDR3 region: CASSQETPPLAGESNASTDTQYF. Written as DNA, the CDR3 is TGTGCCAGCAGCCAAGAAACCCCCCCCCTAGCGGGAGAATCTAACGCTAGCACAGATACGCAGTATTTT.

The rearrangement uses TRBV6-2 or TRBV6-3 and TRBJ2-7; D call uncertain. The CDR3 is 10 residues long. Germline V CDR1 and CDR2: MNHEY, SVGEGT. V lost 8 bases, J lost 7 bases, and 9 bases lay in between. CDR3 amino acids: CASGYLEQYF. CDR3 in DNA: TGTGCCAGCGGATACCTGGAGCAGTACTTC.

At least ten counts were recorded for this clonotype. Here the CDR3 reads CASSPIKGDSGETYEQYF. DNA for the CDR3: TGTGCCAGCAGCCCGATCAAAGGGGACTCCGGGGAAACCTACGAGCAGTACTTC. The genes are TRBV7-9 and TRBJ2-7, with a possible D match to TRBD2 (6 bases). V was shortened by 5 bases and J by 2 bases, with 25 bases between the two germline ends. The CDR3 extends over 18 amino acids. Looked up from germline, CDR1 is SEHNR and CDR2 is FQNEAQ (reference sequence).

The V and J genes are TRBV20-1 and TRBJ1-2; D might be TRBD1 (5 bases). The CDR3 runs to 13 residues. Per the germline V gene, CDR1 is DFQATT and CDR2 is SNEGSKA (reference sequence). The V end was cut by 3 bases, the J end by 8 bases, with 16 bases between. DNA of the CDR3: TGCAGTGCTAGTGATCGGGGCCTGGGGGGCTACACCTTC. Encoded protein: CSASDRGLGGYTF.

Ten or more counts support this clonotype. The V gene is TRBV5-1, the J gene TRBJ2-1; D ambiguous. Between the trimmed V and J ends, which lost 2 bases and 8 bases, there was a span of 11 bases. The CDR3 has 13 residues. The germline V gene has CDR1 SGHRS and CDR2 YFSETQ. CDR3 amino acids: CASSLPARDEQFF. The CDR3 DNA is TGCGCCAGCAGCTTACCAGCTCGGGATGAGCAGTTCTTC.

There are many counts of this clonotype. A much larger clone sits a single nucleotide away, making a read error possible. The V call is TRBV28, the J call TRBJ2-3, with TRBD2 identical over 8 bases. Germline V gives CDR1 MDHEN, CDR2 SYDVKM. The CDR3 runs 16 residues. With 5 bases clipped from V and 3 bases from J, the junction kept 10 bases outside the gene matches. CDR3 sequence: CASSPHGSGTTDTQYF. In nucleotides, the CDR3 is TGTGCCAGCAGTCCCCACGGTAGCGGGACGACAGATACGCAGTATTTT.

This clonotype was observed a handful of times. The chain is built from TRBV7-9 and TRBJ2-3, with 13 bases fitting TRBD2. V was clipped by 8 bases and J by 9 bases; unmatched bases: 8. The germline CDR1 and CDR2 sequences are SEHNR and FQNEAQ (reference sequence). The CDR3 loop spans 14 amino acids. CDR3 nucleotide sequence: TGTGCCAGCTTTTGGACTAGCGGGAGTAGGACGCAGTATTTT. Translation: CASFWTSGSRTQYF.

V is TRBV10-3 and J is TRBJ1-5, with TRBD1 as a possible D gene (6 bases). The V gene's germline CDR1 is ENHRY and CDR2 SYGVKD. V gave up 8 bases and J gave up 6 bases, with 14 bases separating them. The CDR3 runs 13 residues. The CDR3 DNA sequence: TGTGCCATCTCAAACAGGGCGGGTCAGCCCCAGCATTTT. Translation: CAISNRAGQPQHF.

This chain joins TRBV7-2 and TRBJ2-3; no firm D call. The germline V gene has CDR1 SGHTA and CDR2 FQGNSA. This CDR3 is built from 16 residues. V lost 3 bases, J lost 2 bases, and 15 bases lay in between. CDR3 DNA: TGTGCCAGCAGCTTTAGAAGCGCTGCTGACACAGATACGCAGTATTTT. Protein: CASSFRSAADTDTQYF.

The chain has TRBV7-9 and TRBJ1-6; D is undetermined. Germline assignment: CDR1 SEHNR and CDR2 FQNEAQ (reference sequence). This CDR3 spans 11 amino acids. The V and J ends lost 4 bases and 7 bases respectively, with 2 bases between them. CDR3 sequence: CASSSNSPLHF. The CDR3 region has the DNA TGTGCCAGCAGCTCCAATTCACCCCTCCACTTT.

This rearrangement joins TRBV19 to TRBJ2-3; no firm D call. The germline CDR1 and CDR2 sequences are LNHDA and SQIVND (reference sequence). With 4 bases removed from V and 2 bases from J, the gap between germline ends came to 7 bases. The CDR3 length is 13 residues. In nucleotides, the CDR3 is TGTGCCAGTAGTAGGCGGCCCACAGATACGCAGTATTTT. Its protein is CASSRRPTDTQYF.

This clonotype was observed at least ten times. CDR3 DNA sequence: TGTGCCAGCTCACGGGTAGGGGGTGTCGATGAGCAGTTCTTC. Encoded protein: CASSRVGGVDEQFF. The V call is TRBV18, the J call TRBJ2-1; D possibly corresponds to TRBD1 (6 bases). The ends were cut back, 4 bases at V and 8 bases at J, with 15 bases in the middle. CDR3 length equals 14 residues. Germline CDR1 and CDR2: KGHSH and LQKENI.